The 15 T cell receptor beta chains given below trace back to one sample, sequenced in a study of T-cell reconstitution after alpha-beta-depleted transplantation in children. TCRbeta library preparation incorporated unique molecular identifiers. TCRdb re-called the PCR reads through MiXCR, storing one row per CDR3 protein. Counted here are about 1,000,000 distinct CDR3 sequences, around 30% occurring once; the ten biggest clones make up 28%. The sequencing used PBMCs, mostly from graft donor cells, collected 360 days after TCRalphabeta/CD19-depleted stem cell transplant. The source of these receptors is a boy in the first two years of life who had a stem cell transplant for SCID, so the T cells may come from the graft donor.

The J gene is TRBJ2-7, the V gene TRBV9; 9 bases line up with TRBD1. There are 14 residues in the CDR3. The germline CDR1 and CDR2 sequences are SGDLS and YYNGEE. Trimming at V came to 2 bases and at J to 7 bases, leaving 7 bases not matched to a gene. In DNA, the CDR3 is TGTGCCAGCAGCGTCGGGGGACAGGGTGAGGAGCAGTACTTC. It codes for CASSVGGQGEEQYF.

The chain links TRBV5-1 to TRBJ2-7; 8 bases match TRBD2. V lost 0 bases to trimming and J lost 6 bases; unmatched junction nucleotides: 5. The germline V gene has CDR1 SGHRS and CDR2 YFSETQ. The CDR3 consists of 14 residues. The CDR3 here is CASSLVGGASEQYF. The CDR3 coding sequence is TGCGCCAGCAGCTTGGTCGGGGGGGCAAGCGAGCAGTACTTC. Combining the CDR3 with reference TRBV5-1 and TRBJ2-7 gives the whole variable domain KAGVTQTPRYLIKTRGQQVTLSCSPISGHRSVSWYQQTPGQGLQFLFEYFSETQRNKGNFPGRFSGRQFSNSRSEMNVSTLELGDSALYLCASSLVGGASEQYFGPGTRLTVT.

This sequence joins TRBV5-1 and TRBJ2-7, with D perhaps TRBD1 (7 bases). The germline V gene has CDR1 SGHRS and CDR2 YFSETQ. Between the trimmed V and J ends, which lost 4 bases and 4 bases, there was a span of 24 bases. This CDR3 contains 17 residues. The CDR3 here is CASSRKGSGRGRYEQYF. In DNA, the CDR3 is TGCGCCAGCAGCCGAAAGGGTTCGGGCAGGGGGAGGTACGAGCAGTACTTC.

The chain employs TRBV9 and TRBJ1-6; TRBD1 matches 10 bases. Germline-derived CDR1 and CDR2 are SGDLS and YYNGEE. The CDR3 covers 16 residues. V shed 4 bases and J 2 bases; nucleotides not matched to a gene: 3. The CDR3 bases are TGTGCCAGCAGCCCCGGACAGGGGGCCTATAATTCACCCCTCCACTTT. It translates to CASSPGQGAYNSPLHF.

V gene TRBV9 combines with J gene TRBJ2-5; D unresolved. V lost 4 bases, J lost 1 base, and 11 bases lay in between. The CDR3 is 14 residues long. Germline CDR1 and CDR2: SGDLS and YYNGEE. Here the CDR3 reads CASSPRRTQETQYF. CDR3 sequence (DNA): TGTGCCAGCAGCCCCCGTCGGACCCAAGAGACCCAGTACTTC.

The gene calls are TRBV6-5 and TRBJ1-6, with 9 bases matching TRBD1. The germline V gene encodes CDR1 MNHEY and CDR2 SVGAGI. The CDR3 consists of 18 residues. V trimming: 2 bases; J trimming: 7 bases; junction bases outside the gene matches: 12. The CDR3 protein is CASSYGAPGQGINSPLHF. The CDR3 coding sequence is TGTGCCAGCAGTTACGGTGCCCCGGGACAGGGTATCAATTCACCCCTCCACTTT.

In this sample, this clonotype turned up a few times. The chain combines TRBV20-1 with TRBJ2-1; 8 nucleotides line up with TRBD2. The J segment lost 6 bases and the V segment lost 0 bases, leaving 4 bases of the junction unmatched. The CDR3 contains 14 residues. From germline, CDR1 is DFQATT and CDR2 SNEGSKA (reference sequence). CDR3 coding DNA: TGCAGTGCTAGAGACGGGGGGGCCGGCAATGAGCAGTTCTTC. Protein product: CSARDGGAGNEQFF.

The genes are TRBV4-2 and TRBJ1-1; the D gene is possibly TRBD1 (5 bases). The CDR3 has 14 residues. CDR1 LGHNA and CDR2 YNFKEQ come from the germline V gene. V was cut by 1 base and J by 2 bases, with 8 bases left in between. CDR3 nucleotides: TGTGCCAGCAGCCAAGGGGACCCCAACACTGAAGCTTTCTTT. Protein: CASSQGDPNTEAFF.

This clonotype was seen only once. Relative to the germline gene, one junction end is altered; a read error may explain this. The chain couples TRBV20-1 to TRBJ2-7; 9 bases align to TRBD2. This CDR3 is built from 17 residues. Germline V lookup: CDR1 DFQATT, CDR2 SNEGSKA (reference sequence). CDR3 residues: CCARVRGGLAGHYEQYF. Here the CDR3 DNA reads TGCTGTGCTAGAGTGCGGGGAGGCCTAGCGGGGCATTACGAGCAGTACTTC.

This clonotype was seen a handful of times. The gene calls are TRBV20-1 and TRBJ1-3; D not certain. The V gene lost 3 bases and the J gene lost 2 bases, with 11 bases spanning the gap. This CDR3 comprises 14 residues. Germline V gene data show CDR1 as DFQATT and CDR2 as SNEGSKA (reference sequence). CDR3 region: CSARRREPGNTIYF. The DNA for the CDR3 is TGCAGTGCTAGGAGAAGGGAGCCTGGAAACACCATATATTTT.

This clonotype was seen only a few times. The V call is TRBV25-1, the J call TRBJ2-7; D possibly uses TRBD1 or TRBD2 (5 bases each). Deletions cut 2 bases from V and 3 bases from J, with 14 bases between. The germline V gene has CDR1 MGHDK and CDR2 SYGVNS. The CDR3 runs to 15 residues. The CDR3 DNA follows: TGTGCCAGCAGTGAAGAGGCGAGGGGCGGCTACGAGCAGTACTTC. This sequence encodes CASSEEARGGYEQYF.

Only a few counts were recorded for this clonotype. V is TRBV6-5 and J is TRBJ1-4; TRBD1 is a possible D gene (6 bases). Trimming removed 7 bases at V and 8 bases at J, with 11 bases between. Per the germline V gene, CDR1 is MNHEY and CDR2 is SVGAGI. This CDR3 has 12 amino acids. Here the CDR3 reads CASTTGREKLFF. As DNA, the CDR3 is TGTGCCAGCACCACAGGGAGGGAAAAACTGTTTTTT.

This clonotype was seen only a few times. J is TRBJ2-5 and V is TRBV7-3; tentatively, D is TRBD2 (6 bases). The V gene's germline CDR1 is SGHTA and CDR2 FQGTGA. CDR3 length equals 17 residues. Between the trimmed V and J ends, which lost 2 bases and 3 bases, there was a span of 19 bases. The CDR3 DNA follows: TGTGCCAGCAGCTTATTGGGGCCAACGGGGGATAAAGAGACCCAGTACTTC. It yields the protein CASSLLGPTGDKETQYF.

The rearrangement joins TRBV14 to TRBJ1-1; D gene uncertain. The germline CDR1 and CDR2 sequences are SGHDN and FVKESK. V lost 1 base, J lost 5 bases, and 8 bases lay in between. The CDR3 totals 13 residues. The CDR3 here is CASSQGWRTEAFF. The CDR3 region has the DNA TGTGCCAGCAGCCAAGGTTGGAGAACTGAAGCTTTCTTT.

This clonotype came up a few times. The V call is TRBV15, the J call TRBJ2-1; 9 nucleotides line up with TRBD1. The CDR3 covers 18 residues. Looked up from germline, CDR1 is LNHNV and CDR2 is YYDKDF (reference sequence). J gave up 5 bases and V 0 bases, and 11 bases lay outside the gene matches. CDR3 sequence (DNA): TGTGCCACCAGCAGAGAGCTACCACAGGGGGCAGTAGACAATGAGCAGTTCTTC. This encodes CATSRELPQGAVDNEQFF.